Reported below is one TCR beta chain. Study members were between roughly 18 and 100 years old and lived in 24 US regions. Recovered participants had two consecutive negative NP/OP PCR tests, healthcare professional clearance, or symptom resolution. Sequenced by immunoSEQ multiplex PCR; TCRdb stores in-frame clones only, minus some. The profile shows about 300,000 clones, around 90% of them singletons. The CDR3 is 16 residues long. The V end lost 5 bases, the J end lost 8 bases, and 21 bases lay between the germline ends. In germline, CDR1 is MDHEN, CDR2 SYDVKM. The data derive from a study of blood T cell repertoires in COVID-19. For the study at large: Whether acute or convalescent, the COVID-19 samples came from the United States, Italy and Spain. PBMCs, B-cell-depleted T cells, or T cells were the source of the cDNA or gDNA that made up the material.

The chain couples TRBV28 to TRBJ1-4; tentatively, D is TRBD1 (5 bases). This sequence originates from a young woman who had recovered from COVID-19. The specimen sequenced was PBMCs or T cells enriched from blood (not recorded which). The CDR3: CASSTPGPGVEEKLFF. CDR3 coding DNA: TGTGCCAGCAGTACTCCGGGACCGGGGGTGGAGGAAAAACTGTTTTTT. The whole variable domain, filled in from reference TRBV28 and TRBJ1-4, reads DVKVTQSSRYLVKRTGEKVFLECVQDMDHENMFWYRQDPGLGLRLIYFSYDVKMKEKGDIPEGYSVSREKKERFSLILESASTNQTSMYLCASSTPGPGVEEKLFFGSGTQLSVL.